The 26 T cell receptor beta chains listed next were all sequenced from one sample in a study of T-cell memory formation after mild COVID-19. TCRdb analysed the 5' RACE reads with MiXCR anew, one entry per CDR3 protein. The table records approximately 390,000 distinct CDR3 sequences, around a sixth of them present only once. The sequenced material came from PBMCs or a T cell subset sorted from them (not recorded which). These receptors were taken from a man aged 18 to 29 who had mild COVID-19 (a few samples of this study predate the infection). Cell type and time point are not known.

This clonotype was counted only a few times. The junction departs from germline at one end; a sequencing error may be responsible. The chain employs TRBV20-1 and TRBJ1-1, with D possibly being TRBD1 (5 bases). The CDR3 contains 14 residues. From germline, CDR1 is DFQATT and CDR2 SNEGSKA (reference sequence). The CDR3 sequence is CSVDQGAMNAEAFF. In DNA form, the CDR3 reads TGCAGTGTAGATCAAGGGGCGATGAACGCTGAAGCTTTCTTT.

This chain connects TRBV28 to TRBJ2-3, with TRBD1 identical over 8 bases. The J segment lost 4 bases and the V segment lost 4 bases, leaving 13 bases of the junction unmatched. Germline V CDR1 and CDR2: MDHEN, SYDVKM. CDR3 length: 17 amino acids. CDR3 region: CASSSSTGAWVADTQYF. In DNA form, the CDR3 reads TGTGCCAGCAGTTCATCGACAGGGGCATGGGTAGCAGATACGCAGTATTTT.

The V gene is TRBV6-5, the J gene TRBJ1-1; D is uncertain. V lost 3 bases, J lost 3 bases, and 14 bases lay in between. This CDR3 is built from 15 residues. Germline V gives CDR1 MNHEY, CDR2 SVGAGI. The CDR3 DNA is TGTGCCAGCAGTTATGGGCAGGTGAGGTACACTGAAGCTTTCTTT. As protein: CASSYGQVRYTEAFF.

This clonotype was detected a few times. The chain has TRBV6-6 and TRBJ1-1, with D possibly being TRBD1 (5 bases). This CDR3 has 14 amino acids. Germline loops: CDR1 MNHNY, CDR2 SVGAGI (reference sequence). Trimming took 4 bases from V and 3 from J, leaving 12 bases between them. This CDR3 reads CASSFVGGHTEAFF. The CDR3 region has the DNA TGTGCCAGCAGTTTCGTCGGGGGTCACACTGAAGCTTTCTTT.

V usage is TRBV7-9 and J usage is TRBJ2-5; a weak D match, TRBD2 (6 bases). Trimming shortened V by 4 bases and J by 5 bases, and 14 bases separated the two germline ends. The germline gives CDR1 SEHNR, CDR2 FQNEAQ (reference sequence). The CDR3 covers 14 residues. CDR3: CASSSSGLTETQYF. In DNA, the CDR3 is TGTGCCAGCAGCTCGTCGGGACTCACGGAGACCCAGTACTTC.

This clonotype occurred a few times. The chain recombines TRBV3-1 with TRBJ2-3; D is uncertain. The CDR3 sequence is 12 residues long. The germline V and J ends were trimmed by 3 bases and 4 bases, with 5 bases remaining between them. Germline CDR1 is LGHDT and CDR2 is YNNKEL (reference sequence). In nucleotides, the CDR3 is TGTGCCAGCAGCCACTTATCAGATACGCAGTATTTT. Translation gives CASSHLSDTQYF.

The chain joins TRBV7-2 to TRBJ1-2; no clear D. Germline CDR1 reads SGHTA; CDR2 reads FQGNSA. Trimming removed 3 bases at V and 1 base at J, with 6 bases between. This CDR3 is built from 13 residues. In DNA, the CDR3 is TGTGCCAGCAGCTTTTACATTAACTATGGCTACACCTTC. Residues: CASSFYINYGYTF.

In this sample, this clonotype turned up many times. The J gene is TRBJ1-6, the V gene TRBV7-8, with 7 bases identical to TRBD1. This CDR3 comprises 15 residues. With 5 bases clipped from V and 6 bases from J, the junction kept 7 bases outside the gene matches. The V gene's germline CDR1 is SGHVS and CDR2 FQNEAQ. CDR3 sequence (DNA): TGTGCCAGCAGCCGCGTCCGGGACAGTAATTCACCCCTCCACTTT. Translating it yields CASSRVRDSNSPLHF. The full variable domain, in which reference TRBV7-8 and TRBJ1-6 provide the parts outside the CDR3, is GAGVSQSPRYKVAKRGQDVALRCDPISGHVSLFWYQQALGQGPEFLTYFQNEAQLDKSGLPSDRFFAERPEGSVSTLKIQRTQQEDSAVYLCASSRVRDSNSPLHFGNGTRLTVT.

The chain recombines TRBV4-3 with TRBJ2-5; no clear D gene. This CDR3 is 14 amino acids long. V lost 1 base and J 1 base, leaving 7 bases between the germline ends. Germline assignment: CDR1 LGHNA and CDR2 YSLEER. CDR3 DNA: TGCGCCAGCAGCCAAGGGTCGGCCCAAGAGACCCAGTACTTC. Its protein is CASSQGSAQETQYF.

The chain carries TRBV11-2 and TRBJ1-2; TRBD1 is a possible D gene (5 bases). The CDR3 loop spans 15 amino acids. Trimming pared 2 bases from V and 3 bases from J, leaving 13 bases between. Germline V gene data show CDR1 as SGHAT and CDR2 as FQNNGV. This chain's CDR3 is CASSLYGGTDYGYTF. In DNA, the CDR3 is TGTGCCAGCAGCTTATATGGGGGGACGGACTATGGCTACACCTTC.

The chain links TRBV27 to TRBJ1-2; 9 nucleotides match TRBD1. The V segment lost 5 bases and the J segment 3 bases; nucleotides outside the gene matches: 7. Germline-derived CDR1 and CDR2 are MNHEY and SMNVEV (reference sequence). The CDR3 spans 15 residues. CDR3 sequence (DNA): TGTGCCAGCAGTCCCAGGACAGGGGCGGACTATGGCTACACCTTC. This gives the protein CASSPRTGADYGYTF.

CDR3 sequence: CASSLTEASNQPQHF. The CDR3 DNA reads TGTGCCAGTAGTTTGACGGAGGCGAGCAATCAGCCCCAGCATTTT. The rearrangement uses TRBV19 and TRBJ1-5; D unclear. The germline gives CDR1 LNHDA, CDR2 SQIVND (reference sequence). Trimming removed 5 bases from V and 1 base from J, with 12 bases in between. This CDR3 is 15 amino acids long.

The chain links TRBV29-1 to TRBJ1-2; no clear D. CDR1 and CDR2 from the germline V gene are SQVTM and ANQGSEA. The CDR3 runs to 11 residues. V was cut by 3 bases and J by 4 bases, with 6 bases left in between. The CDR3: CSVEAAYGYTF. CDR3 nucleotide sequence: TGCAGCGTTGAGGCGGCCTATGGCTACACCTTC.

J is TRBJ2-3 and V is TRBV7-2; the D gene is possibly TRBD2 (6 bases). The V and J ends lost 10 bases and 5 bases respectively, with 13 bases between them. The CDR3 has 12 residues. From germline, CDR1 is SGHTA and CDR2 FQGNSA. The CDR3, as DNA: TGTGCCACAGGACTAAGGGGAGATACGCAGTATTTT. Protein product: CATGLRGDTQYF.

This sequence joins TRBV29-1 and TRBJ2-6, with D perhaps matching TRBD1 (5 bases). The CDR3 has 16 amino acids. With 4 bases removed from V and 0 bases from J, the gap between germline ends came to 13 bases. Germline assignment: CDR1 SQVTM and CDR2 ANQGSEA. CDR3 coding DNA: TGCAGCGTTGCCTTAGGGGCACCCTCTGGGGCCAACGTCCTGACTTTC. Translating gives CSVALGAPSGANVLTF.

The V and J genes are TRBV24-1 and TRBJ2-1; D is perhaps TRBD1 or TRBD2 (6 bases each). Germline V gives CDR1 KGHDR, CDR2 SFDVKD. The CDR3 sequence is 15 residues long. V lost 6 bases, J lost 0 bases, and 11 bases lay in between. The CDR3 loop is CATSRGLGSYNEQFF. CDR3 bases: TGTGCCACCAGTCGGGGGCTAGGCTCCTACAATGAGCAGTTCTTC.

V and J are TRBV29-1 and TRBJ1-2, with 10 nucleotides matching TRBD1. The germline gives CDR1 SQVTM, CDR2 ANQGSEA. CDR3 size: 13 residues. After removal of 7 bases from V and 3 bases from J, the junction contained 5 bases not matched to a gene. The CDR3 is CSAPDRGDYGYTF. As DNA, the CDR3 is TGCAGCGCTCCGGACAGGGGGGACTATGGCTACACCTTC.

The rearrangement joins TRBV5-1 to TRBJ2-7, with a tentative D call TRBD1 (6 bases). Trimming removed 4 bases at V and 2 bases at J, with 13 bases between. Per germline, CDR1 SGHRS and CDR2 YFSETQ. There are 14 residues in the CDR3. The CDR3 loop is CASSPFTGPYEQYF. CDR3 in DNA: TGCGCCAGCAGCCCGTTTACAGGGCCCTACGAGCAGTACTTC.

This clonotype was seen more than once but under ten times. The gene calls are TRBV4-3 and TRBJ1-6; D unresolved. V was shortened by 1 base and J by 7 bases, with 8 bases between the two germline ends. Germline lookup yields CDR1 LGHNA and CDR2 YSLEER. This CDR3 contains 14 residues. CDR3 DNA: TGCGCCAGCAGCCAAGGATGGGAGAATTCACCCCTCCACTTT. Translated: CASSQGWENSPLHF.

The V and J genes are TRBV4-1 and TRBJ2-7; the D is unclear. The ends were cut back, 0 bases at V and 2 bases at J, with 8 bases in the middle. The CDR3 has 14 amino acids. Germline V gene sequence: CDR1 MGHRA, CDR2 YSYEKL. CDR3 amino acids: CASSQEASTYEQYF. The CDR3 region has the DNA TGCGCCAGCAGCCAAGAAGCCAGTACCTACGAGCAGTACTTC.

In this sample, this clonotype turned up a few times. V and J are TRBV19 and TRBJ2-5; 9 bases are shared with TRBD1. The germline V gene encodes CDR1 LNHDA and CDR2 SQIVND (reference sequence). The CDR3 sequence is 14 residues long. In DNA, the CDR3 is TGTGCTACCAGCCCGGGACAGGGCATAGAGACCCAGTACTTC. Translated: CATSPGQGIETQYF.

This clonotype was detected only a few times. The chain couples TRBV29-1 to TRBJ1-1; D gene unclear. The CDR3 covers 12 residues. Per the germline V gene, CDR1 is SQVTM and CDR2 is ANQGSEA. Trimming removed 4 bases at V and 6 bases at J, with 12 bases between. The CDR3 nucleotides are TGCAGCGTTGTAACGAAATCCGCTGAAGCTTTCTTT. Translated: CSVVTKSAEAFF.

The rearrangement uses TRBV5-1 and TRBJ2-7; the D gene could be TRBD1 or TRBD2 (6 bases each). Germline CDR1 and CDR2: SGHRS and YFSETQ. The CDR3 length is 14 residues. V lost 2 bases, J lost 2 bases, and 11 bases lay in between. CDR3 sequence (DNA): TGCGCCAGCAGCTTAGGGGGGCTGCCCTACGAGCAGTACTTC. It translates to CASSLGGLPYEQYF.

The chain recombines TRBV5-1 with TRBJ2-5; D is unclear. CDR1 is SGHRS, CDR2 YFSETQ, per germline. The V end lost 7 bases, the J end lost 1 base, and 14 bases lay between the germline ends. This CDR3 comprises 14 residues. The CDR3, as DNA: TGCGCCAGCGGTCCGTCAGGTTTCCAAGAGACCCAGTACTTC. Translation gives CASGPSGFQETQYF.

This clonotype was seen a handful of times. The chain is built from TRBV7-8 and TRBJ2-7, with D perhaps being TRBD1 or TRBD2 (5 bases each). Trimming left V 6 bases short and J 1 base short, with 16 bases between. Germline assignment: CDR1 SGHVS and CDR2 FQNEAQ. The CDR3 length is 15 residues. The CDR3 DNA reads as TGTGCCAGCAGTTATACCGGGACCGCATCCTACGAGCAGTACGTC. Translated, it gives CASSYTGTASYEQYV.

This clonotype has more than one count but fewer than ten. The DNA of the CDR3 is TGCGCCAGCAGCTTGCTGCCCCGGGGACAGGGAGTCGATCAGCCCCAGCATTTT. Residues: CASSLLPRGQGVDQPQHF. V usage is TRBV5-1 and J usage is TRBJ1-5; 9 nucleotides line up with TRBD1. Germline V gene data show CDR1 as SGHRS and CDR2 as YFSETQ. Trimming took 1 base from V and 5 from J; bases not matched to a gene: 13. CDR3 size: 18 residues.